The clone carrying this T cell receptor beta chain has more than one count but fewer than ten. V was pared by 0 bases and J by 5 bases, with 7 bases of the junction left unmatched. Germline CDR1 reads SGDLS; CDR2 reads YYNGEE. The CDR3 runs to 15 residues. The record originates from a study of technical replicates of blood from several donors. Sequenced by immunoSEQ multiplex PCR; TCRdb stores in-frame clones only, minus some. This sample has tens of thousands of clones, with about 96% found just once. The sequencing input was T cells isolated from PBMCs. This TCR derives from a human donor in good health. This chain uses TRBV9 with TRBJ1-1; 7 nucleotides match TRBD1. The CDR3 is CASSVEAGGRTEAFF. The CDR3 DNA reads TGTGCCAGCAGCGTAGAAGCAGGGGGGCGGACTGAAGCTTTCTTT.